The 21 T cell receptor beta chains listed next were all sequenced from one sample in a study of T cells in women clearing cervical HPV infection. Assay used: immunoSEQ multiplex PCR; TCRdb lists only in-frame clones, some missing. The listing records approximately 41,000 clones. Sequences were obtained from blood buffy coat. All receptors come from a woman between 18 and 70 years old with a cervical HPV16 infection that either progressed to CIN3+ or cleared (not recorded which).

With regard to this clone: The read finishes 3 residues shy of the CDR3 end, and the germline J gene is used to complete it. The chain recombines TRBV19 with TRBJ2-7; 9 bases are a match to TRBD2. CDR1 is LNHDA and CDR2 is SQIVND in the germline V gene (reference sequence). This CDR3 region has 13 residues. V shed 1 base, J shed 5 bases, and the junction held 0 bases outside the gene matches. The CDR3 DNA, read in part, is TGTGCCAGTAGTATAGGGACTAGCGACGAG. Translating gives CASSIGTSDE. The CDR3 in full is CASSIGTSDEQYF.

Comment on this clone: The CDR3 is cut off 3 residues early in the read; its end comes from the germline J gene. The chain uses TRBV19 and TRBJ1-2, with D tentatively TRBD1 (5 bases). This CDR3 is 16 amino acids long. Germline-derived CDR1 and CDR2 are LNHDA and SQIVND (reference sequence). With 5 bases removed from V and 6 bases from J, the gap between germline ends came to 22 bases. The CDR3 DNA, read in part, is TGTGCCAGTAGTTCATTAGGGAGGGACTCTCACAATGGC. It encodes CASSSLGRDSHNG. Given in full, the CDR3 is CASSSLGRDSHNGYTF. Together with reference TRBV19 and TRBJ1-2, the CDR3 gives the full variable domain: DGGITQSPKYLFRKEGQNVTLSCEQNLNHDAMYWYRQDPGQGLRLIYYSQIVNDFQKGDIAEGYSVSREKKESFPLTVTSAQKNPTAFYLCASSSLGRDSHNGYTFGSGTRLTVV.

A note on this clone: The read is 3 residues too short to cover the CDR3 end, so that end is filled in from the germline J gene. This chain joins TRBV27 and TRBJ2-2; 8 positions match TRBD1. There are 16 residues in the CDR3. The germline V gene has CDR1 MNHEY and CDR2 SMNVEV (reference sequence). With V trimmed by 2 bases and J by 6 bases, 8 bases remained unmatched. CDR3 DNA, as far as it was read: TGTGCCAGCAGTTTACTGAGGACAGGGTTACCCGGGGAG. It translates to CASSLLRTGLPGE. The full-length CDR3 reads as CASSLLRTGLPGELFF.

About this clone: The sequenced fragment ends 3 residues before the CDR3 boundary, so the rest is inferred from the germline J gene. The rearrangement uses TRBV19 and TRBJ2-3; 15 bases agree with TRBD2. This CDR3 region has 15 residues. The V gene end was trimmed by 5 bases and the J gene end by 5 bases; junction bases not matched to a gene: 2. The germline V gene has CDR1 LNHDA and CDR2 SQIVND (reference sequence). CDR3: CASSGLAGGGDTQYF. Incomplete CDR3 DNA: TGTGCCAGTAGTGGACTAGCGGGAGGGGGAGATACG.

Remarks on this clone: The read ends 3 residues before the CDR3 terminus; that terminus is restored from the germline J gene. The chain combines TRBV18 with TRBJ1-6; TRBD1 is a possible D gene (5 bases). CDR1 and CDR2 from the germline V gene are KGHSH and LQKENI. V lost 2 bases and J 5 bases, leaving 10 bases between the germline ends. The CDR3 consists of 15 residues. This chain's CDR3 is CASSPFDSNNSPLHF. CDR3 bases read: TGTGCCAGCTCACCATTCGACAGTAATAATTCACCC.

A remark on this clone: The missing CDR3 end, 3 residues past where the read stops, is filled in from the germline J gene. The V and J genes are TRBV7-9 and TRBJ1-5; D gene unclear. This CDR3 has 13 residues. V was cut by 1 base and J by 6 bases, with 7 bases left in between. CDR1 and CDR2 from the germline V gene are SEHNR and FQNEAQ (reference sequence). The CDR3 region is CASSLDPGQPQHF. Partial CDR3 DNA: TGTGCCAGCAGCTTAGACCCGGGTCAGCCC.

Concerning this clone itself: The CDR3 end lies 3 residues beyond the end of the read and is filled in from the germline J gene. J is TRBJ2-7 and V is TRBV18, with D maybe TRBD2 (5 bases). This CDR3 is 16 amino acids long. V shed 2 bases and J shed 0 bases, with 14 bases lying between them. CDR1 and CDR2 from the germline V gene are KGHSH and LQKENI. CDR3 DNA (partial): TGTGCCAGCTCACCAGTCGAGAGGGTTAGCTCCTACGAG. Protein product: CASSPVERVSSYE. The complete CDR3 reads CASSPVERVSSYEQYF. Together with reference TRBV18 and TRBJ2-7, the CDR3 gives the full variable domain: NAGVMQNPRHLVRRRGQEARLRCSPMKGHSHVYWYRQLPEEGLKFMVYLQKENIIDESGMPKERFSAEFPKEGPSILRIQQVVRGDSAAYFCASSPVERVSSYEQYFGPGTRLTVT.

The sequenced part of the CDR3 DNA is TGCAGTGCGAACGACCCGACTAGCGGGAGAGACGATACG. This gives the protein CSANDPTSGRDDT. The whole CDR3 sequence is CSANDPTSGRDDTQYF. This chain links TRBV20-1 with TRBJ2-3; TRBD2 aligns across 12 bases. The read terminates 3 residues ahead of where the CDR3 ends, so the germline J gene completes it. The CDR3 covers 16 residues. The germline V gene has CDR1 DFQATT and CDR2 SNEGSKA (reference sequence). V was clipped by 6 bases and J by 6 bases; unmatched bases: 13.

Concerning this clone itself: The DNA ends 3 residues before the CDR3 does, and the rest of the CDR3 is filled in from the germline J gene. The gene calls are TRBV2 and TRBJ2-5, with TRBD1 matching over 9 bases. Germline values: CDR1 SNHLY, CDR2 FYNNEI. V lost 6 bases, J lost 5 bases, and 7 bases stayed unmatched. This CDR3 contains 14 residues. CDR3 DNA (partial): TGTGCCAGCAGGACAGGGGGGCAGCGGGAGACC. Translated, it gives CASRTGGQRET. In full, the CDR3 is CASRTGGQRETQYF.

On this clone itself: The read stops 3 residues short of the end of the CDR3; the missing end is completed from the germline J gene. This rearrangement joins TRBV11-3 to TRBJ1-6; a possible D gene is TRBD1 (5 bases). Germline CDR1 SGHNT, CDR2 YENEEA. The CDR3 loop spans 13 amino acids. Trimming pared 1 base from V and 10 bases from J, leaving 8 bases between. CDR3 in amino acids: CASSLVAGSPLHF. The part of the CDR3 DNA that was read is TGTGCCAGCAGCTTAGTGGCAGGGTCACCC.

The CDR3 sequence: CASSRPGIQETQYF. The DNA read from the CDR3 is TGTGCCAGCAGCCGCCCAGGAATCCAAGAGACC. The chain recombines TRBV7-9 with TRBJ2-5; no firm D call. The sequenced fragment ends 3 residues before the CDR3 boundary, so the rest is inferred from the germline J gene. CDR3 length equals 14 residues. Germline CDR1 is SEHNR and CDR2 is FQNEAQ (reference sequence). V dropped 5 bases and J dropped 1 base, with 11 bases sitting between them. The variable domain in full, with the rest retrieved from reference TRBV7-9 and TRBJ2-5, is DTGVSQNPRHKITKRGQNVTFRCDPISEHNRLYWYRQTLGQGPEFLTYFQNEAQLEKSRLLSDRFSAERPKGSFSTLEIQRTEQGDSAMYLCASSRPGIQETQYFGPGTRLLVL.

With regard to this clone: The read comes to an end 3 residues before the CDR3 does, leaving the germline J gene to fill in the end. The chain recombines TRBV7-3 with TRBJ2-1; the match to TRBD1 covers 7 bases. Germline V gives CDR1 SGHTA, CDR2 FQGTGA. The length of the CDR3 is 13 residues. V trimming: 9 bases; J trimming: 0 bases; junction bases outside the gene matches: 2. CDR3 residues: CASRQGSYNEQFF. Incomplete CDR3 DNA: TGTGCCAGTAGACAGGGCTCCTACAATGAG.

The part of the CDR3 DNA that was read is TGCGCCAGCAGCTCACAGAGCTCCTACAATGAG. Its protein is CASSSQSSYNE. The whole CDR3 protein reads CASSSQSSYNEQFF. The rearrangement links TRBV5-1 to TRBJ2-1; D not resolved. The read comes to an end 3 residues before the CDR3 does, leaving the germline J gene to fill in the end. The CDR3 length is 14 residues. V lost 3 bases and J 0 bases, leaving 7 bases between the germline ends. The germline gives CDR1 SGHRS, CDR2 YFSETQ.

Remarks on this clone: The sequence runs out 3 residues before the end of the CDR3; the remainder is reconstructed from the germline J gene. The chain has TRBV20-1 and TRBJ1-1; 7 positions agree with TRBD1. The CDR3 consists of 15 residues. V lost 3 bases and J lost 1; bases outside the gene matches: 8. Germline V gives CDR1 DFQATT, CDR2 SNEGSKA (reference sequence). The part of the CDR3 DNA that was read is TGCAGTGCTAGGAGTTACAGGGGAACGAACACTGAA. Its translation is CSARSYRGTNTE. The whole CDR3 reads CSARSYRGTNTEAFF.

On this clone itself: The read halts 3 residues ahead of the CDR3 end, with the missing end drawn from the germline J gene. This same CDR3 is encoded by further DNA sequences in the sample. V gene TRBV28 combines with J gene TRBJ1-2; weak D call: TRBD1 (5 bases). CDR3 length: 14 residues. V shed 3 bases and J shed 1 base, with 9 bases lying between them. Per the germline V gene, CDR1 is MDHEN and CDR2 is SYDVKM. The covered CDR3 bases are TGTGCCAGCAGTTTGGATCAGGGTAACTATGGC. It codes for CASSLDQGNYG. Given in full, the CDR3 is CASSLDQGNYGYTF.

Notes on this clone: The CDR3 end falls 3 residues outside the read, so it is completed with the germline J gene. J is TRBJ1-2 and V is TRBV14; the D is unclear. The germline V gene has CDR1 SGHDN and CDR2 FVKESK. The germline V and J ends were trimmed by 1 base and 6 bases, with 6 bases remaining between them. The CDR3 spans 12 residues. The CDR3 here is CASSQVSDGYTF. The sequenced CDR3 bases are TGTGCCAGCAGCCAAGTGAGCGATGGC.

With respect to this clone: The read comes to an end 3 residues before the CDR3 does, leaving the germline J gene to fill in the end. J is TRBJ2-4 and V is TRBV30; 7 positions agree with TRBD2. The CDR3 totals 15 residues. The V and J ends lost 2 bases and 2 bases, in that order; junction bases with no gene match: 6. Germline V gene sequence: CDR1 GTSNPN, CDR2 SVGIG (reference sequence). Incomplete CDR3 DNA: TGTGCCTGGAGTATGGGGGGGGGTACCAAAAACATT. It codes for CAWSMGGGTKNI. The entire CDR3 reads CAWSMGGGTKNIQYF.

CDR3 protein: CASSEGQNTGELFF. The part of the CDR3 DNA that was read is TGTGCCAGCAGTGAAGGGCAGAACACCGGGGAG. This chain joins TRBV2 and TRBJ2-2; D is uncertain. Sequencing ends 3 residues short of the CDR3 end; the germline J gene provides the rest. Germline CDR1 is SNHLY and CDR2 is FYNNEI. The V end lost 1 base, the J end lost 1 base, and 4 bases lay between the germline ends. The CDR3 is 14 amino acids.

On this clone itself: The read is 3 residues too short to cover the CDR3 end, so that end is filled in from the germline J gene. This chain joins TRBV20-1 and TRBJ2-4, with 7 bases identical to TRBD2. Unmatched junction bases numbered 6, after V lost 6 bases and J lost 1 base. The CDR3 covers 14 residues. CDR1 is DFQATT, CDR2 SNEGSKA, per germline (reference sequence). The sequenced part of the CDR3 DNA is TGCAGTGCGTATAATAGCGGGGCCAAAAACATT. It translates to CSAYNSGAKNI. The whole CDR3 sequence is CSAYNSGAKNIQYF.

The sequenced CDR3 bases are TGCAGTGCTACAACTATTAGCGGGCCCTTAGTGGATGAG. Translation gives CSATTISGPLVDE. Given in full, the CDR3 is CSATTISGPLVDEQFF. The chain links TRBV20-1 to TRBJ2-1; 7 bases map to TRBD2. The observed sequence ends 3 residues before the CDR3 terminus, with the missing tail filled in from the germline J gene. Germline V lookup: CDR1 DFQATT, CDR2 SNEGSKA (reference sequence). The CDR3 length is 16 residues. With V trimmed by 4 bases and J by 8 bases, 17 bases remained unmatched.

As for this clone: The CDR3 end falls 3 residues outside the read, so it is completed with the germline J gene. The chain joins TRBV20-1 to TRBJ2-1, with TRBD2 matching over 7 bases. Germline CDR1 reads DFQATT; CDR2 reads SNEGSKA (reference sequence). This CDR3 has 14 amino acids. V shed 5 bases and J 5 bases; nucleotides not matched to a gene: 9. CDR3 bases read: TGCAGTGCTCAGCGCGGGGGAGTAAACAATGAG. Translating it yields CSAQRGGVNNE. The CDR3, in full, reads CSAQRGGVNNEQFF.